This TCR beta chain is from a study of shared clonotypes between healthy human individuals. Overall study results and limits: Collection of samples was limited to blood; tissue repertoires likely differ.

With respect to this clone: Its antigen is as yet unknown.

CD45RA+ naive and CD45RA-negative memory subsets were separated from CD4+ cells. This CDR3 contains 13 residues. V shed 2 bases and J shed 5 bases, with 10 bases lying between them. Germline V gene lookup returns CDR1 SGHRS and CDR2 YFSETQ. An assay was performed, and its level was deep. Per the study methods: Junction-only immunoSEQ sequences carried no quality scores, so filtering differed. Produced via immunoSEQ multiplex PCR; TCRdb's table is partial and in-frame only. V and J calls and clone size are those listed in that table; D and trimming were worked out from the DNA. Here the sample spans a few million clones, around 90% being singletons.

The origin of this receptor is a man aged 18 to 35 in good health. Sequenced: naive CD4+ T cells sorted from blood. This sample's subset: CD45RA+ positively selected. This chain uses TRBV5-1 with TRBJ2-5; D may correspond to TRBD1 or TRBD2 (5 bases each). The CDR3 here is CASSFSGTETQYF. The CDR3 nucleotides read TGCGCCAGCAGCTTTTCTGGGACGGAGACCCAGTACTTC.